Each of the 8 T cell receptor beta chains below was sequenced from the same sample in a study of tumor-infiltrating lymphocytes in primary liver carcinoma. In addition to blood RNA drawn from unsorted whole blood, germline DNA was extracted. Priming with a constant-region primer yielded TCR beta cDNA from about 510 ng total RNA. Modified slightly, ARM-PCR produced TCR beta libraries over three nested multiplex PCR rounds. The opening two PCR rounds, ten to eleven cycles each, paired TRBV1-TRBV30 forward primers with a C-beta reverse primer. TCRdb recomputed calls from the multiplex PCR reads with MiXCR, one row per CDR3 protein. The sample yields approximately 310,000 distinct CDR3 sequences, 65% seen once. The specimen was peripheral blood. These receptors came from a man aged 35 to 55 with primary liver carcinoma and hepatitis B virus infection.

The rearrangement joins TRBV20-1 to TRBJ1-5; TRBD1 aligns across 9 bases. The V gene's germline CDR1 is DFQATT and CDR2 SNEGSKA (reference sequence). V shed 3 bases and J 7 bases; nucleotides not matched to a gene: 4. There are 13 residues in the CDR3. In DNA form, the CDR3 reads TGCAGTGCTAGTTTACAGGGGGCCCAGCCCCAGCATTTT. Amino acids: CSASLQGAQPQHF.

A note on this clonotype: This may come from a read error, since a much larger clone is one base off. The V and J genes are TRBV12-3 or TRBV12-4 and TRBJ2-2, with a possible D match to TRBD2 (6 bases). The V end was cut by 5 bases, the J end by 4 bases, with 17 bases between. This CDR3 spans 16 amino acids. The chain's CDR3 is CASSPRLDGITGELFF. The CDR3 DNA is TGTGCCAGCAGTCCTCGACTAGATGGGATCACCGGGGAGCTGTTTTTT.

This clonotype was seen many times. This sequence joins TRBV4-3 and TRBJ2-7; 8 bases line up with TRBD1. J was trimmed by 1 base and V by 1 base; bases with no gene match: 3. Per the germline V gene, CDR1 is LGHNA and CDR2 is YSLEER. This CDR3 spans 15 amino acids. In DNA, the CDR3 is TGCGCCAGCAGCCAAGGCGGGACAGGATCCTACGAGCAGTACTTC. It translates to CASSQGGTGSYEQYF.

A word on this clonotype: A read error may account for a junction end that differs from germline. The DNA for the CDR3 is TGCGCCAGCAGCCCCCAAACAGGGGTCCTAAACACCGGGGGGCTGTTTTTT. This codes for CASSPQTGVLNTGGLFF. The chain uses TRBV4-1 and TRBJ2-2, with a tentative D call TRBD1 (7 bases). Per the germline V gene, CDR1 is MGHRA and CDR2 is YSYEKL. This CDR3 is built from 17 residues.

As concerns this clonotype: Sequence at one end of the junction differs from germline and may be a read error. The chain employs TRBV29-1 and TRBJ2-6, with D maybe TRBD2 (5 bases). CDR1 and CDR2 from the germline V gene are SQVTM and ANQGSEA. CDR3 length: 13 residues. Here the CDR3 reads CRTRTGSSNVLTF. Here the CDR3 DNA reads TGTCGCACCCGGACGGGGAGTTCCAACGTCCTGACTTTC.

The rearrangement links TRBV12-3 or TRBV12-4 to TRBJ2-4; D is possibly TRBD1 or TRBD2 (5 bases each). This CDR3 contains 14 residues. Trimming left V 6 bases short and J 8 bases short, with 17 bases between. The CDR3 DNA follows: TGTGCCAGCAGCCTCAATATTGGGGGTGACATTCAGTACTTC. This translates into CASSLNIGGDIQYF.

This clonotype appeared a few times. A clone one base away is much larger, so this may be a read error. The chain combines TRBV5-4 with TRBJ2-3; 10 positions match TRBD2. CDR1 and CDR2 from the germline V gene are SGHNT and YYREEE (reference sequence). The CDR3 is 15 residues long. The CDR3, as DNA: TGTGCCGGCAGCCTTCTCCAGCGGGAGGGAGATACGCAGTATTTT. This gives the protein CAGSLLQREGDTQYF.

The CDR3 sequence: CASSLSGRAAYEQYF. The CDR3 coding sequence is TGTGCCAGCAGCCTTAGCGGGAGGGCCGCCTACGAGCAGTACTTC. The rearrangement links TRBV5-6 to TRBJ2-7, with 11 nucleotides matching TRBD2. Looked up from germline, CDR1 is SGHDT and CDR2 is YYEEEE. The junction had 5 bases not matched to a gene; V was cut back by 4 bases and J by 2 bases. The CDR3 contains 15 residues.